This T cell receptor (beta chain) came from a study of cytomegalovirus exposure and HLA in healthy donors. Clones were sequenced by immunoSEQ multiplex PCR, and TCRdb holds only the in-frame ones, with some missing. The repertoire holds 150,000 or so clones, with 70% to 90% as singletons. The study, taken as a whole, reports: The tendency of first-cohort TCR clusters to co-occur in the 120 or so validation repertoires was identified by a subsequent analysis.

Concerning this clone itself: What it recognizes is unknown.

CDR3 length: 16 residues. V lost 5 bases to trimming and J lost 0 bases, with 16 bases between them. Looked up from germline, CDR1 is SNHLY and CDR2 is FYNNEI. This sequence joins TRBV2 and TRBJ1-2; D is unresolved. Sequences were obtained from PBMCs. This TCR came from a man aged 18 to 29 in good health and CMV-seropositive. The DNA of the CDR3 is TGTGCCAGCAGTTCCAATTCGCTAACCTCTAACTATGGCTACACCTTC. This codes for CASSSNSLTSNYGYTF.